This passage covers 2 T cell receptor beta chains from one sample sequenced in a study of OX40 agonist ivuxolimab in advanced cancers. TCRdb's table, derived via immunoSEQ multiplex PCR, lists solely in-frame clones and lacks some. The sample holds 74,000 or so clones, just under 95% seen once. Sequencing used CD4+ or CD8+ T cells sorted from blood, obtained in a trial of the OX40 agonist ivuxolimab. The receptors shown here come from an adult with an advanced solid tumor such as melanoma, head and neck, liver or kidney cancer.

In this sample, this clone turned up once. The rearrangement links TRBV11-3 to TRBJ2-2, with unresolved D. CDR1 is SGHNT and CDR2 is YENEEA in the germline V gene. The V gene lost 5 bases and the J gene lost 8 bases, with 15 bases spanning the gap. This CDR3 has 14 residues. This chain's CDR3 is CASSASRSAGELFF. In DNA form, the CDR3 reads TGTGCCAGCAGCGCCTCTAGGTCTGCAGGGGAGCTGTTTTTT.

The rearrangement uses TRBV5-4 and TRBJ2-2; TRBD2 matches 7 bases. CDR1 is SGHNT, CDR2 YYREEE, per germline (reference sequence). V was pared by 4 bases and J by 2 bases, with 14 bases of the junction left unmatched. CDR3 size: 18 residues. The CDR3 is CASSRGLSGRANTGELFF. For the CDR3, the DNA is TGTGCCAGCAGCCGGGGGTTAAGTGGGAGGGCCAACACCGGGGAGCTGTTTTTT.